The T cell receptor beta chain under discussion was sequenced for a study of graft-versus-host responses after intestinal transplantation. The overall study: Those transplanted obtained multivisceral, liver-intestinal, or isolated intestinal grafts. Whole-study results and caveats: GvH clones were identified in recipient marrow, with some first appearing in ileum or blood.

About this clone itself: Its specificity is not known.

V was shortened by 5 bases and J by 5 bases, with 12 bases between the two germline ends. The CDR3 has 14 amino acids. The germline V gene encodes CDR1 MGHRA and CDR2 YSYEKL. The repertoire was sequenced with immunoSEQ multiplex PCR; TCRdb's copy has only in-frame clones and lacks some. This sample carries around 29,000 clones, 87% of them seen once, and the ten largest clones take about 9.9%. This receptor was taken from a human patient who received an intestinal transplant, so some T cells may come from the graft donor. Sequencing was performed on PBMCs, taken around 460 days after intestinal transplantation. This chain links TRBV4-1 with TRBJ2-2; maybe TRBD1 (6 bases). This chain's CDR3 is CASSYRGGTGELFF. The CDR3 nucleotides read TGCGCCAGCAGCTATAGAGGGGGAACCGGGGAGCTGTTTTTT.